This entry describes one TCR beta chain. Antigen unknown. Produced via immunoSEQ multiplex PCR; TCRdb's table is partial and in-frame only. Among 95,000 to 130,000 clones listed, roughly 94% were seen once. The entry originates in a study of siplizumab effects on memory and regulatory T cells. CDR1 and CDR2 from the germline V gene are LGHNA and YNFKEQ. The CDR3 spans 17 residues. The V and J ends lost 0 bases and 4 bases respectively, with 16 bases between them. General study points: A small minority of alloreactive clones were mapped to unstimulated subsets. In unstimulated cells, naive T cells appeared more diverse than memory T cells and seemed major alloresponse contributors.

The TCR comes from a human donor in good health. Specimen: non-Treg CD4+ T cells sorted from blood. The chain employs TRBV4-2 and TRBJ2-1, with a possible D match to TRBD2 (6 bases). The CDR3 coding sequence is TGTGCCAGCAGCCAAGACCCGCCGGGACTGGTGTACAATGAGCAGTTCTTC. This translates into CASSQDPPGLVYNEQFF.